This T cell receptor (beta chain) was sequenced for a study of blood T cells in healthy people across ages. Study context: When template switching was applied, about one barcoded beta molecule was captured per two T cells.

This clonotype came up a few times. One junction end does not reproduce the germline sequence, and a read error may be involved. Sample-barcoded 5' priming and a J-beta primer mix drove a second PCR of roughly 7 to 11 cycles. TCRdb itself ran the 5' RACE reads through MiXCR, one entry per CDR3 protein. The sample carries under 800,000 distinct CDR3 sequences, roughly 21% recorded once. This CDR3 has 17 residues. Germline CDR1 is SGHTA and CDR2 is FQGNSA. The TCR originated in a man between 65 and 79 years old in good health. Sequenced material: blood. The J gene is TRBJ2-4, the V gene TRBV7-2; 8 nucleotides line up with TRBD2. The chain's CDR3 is CASSLAYSGNLGNIQYF. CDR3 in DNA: TGTGCCAGCAGCCTAGCCTATAGCGGGAATCTCGGGAACATTCAGTACTTC.